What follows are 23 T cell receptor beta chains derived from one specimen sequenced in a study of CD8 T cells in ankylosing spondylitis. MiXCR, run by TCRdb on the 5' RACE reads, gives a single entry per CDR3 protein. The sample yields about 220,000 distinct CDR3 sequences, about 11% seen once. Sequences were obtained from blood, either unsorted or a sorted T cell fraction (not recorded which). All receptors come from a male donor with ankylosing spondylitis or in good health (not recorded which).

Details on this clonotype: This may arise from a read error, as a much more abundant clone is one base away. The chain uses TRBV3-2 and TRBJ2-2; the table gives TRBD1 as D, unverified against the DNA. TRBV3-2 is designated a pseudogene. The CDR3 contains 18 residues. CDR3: CASTQRDIPQGGTGELFF. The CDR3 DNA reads TGTGCCAGCACCCAACGTGATATTCCACAGGGTGGGACCGGGGAGCTGTTTTTT.

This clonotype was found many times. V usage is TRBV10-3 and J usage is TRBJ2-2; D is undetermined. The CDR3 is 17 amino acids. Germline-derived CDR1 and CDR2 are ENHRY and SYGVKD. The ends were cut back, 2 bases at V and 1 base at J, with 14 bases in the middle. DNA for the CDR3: TGTGCCATCAGTGAGAATGGCGAGGCGCTGAACACCGGGGAGCTGTTTTTT. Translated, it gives CAISENGEALNTGELFF.

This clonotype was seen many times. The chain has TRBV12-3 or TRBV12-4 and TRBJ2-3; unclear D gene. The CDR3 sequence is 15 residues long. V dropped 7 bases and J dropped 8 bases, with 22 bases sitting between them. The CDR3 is CASTPGSRSSTTQYF. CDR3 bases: TGTGCCAGCACCCCCGGTTCCCGCTCTTCTACTACGCAGTATTTT.

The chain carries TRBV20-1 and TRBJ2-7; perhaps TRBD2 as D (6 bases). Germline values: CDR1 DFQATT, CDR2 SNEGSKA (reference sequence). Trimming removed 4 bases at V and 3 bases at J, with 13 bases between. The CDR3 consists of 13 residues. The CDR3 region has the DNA TGCAGTGCTAACCGGGGGATGCTCTACGAGCAGTACTTC. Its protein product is CSANRGMLYEQYF.

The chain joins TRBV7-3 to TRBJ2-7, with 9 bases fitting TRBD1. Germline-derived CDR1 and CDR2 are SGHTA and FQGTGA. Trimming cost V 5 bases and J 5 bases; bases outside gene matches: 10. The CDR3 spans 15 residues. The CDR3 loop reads CASSRGMGQGHEQYF. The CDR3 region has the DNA TGTGCCAGCAGCCGCGGAATGGGACAGGGCCACGAGCAGTACTTC.

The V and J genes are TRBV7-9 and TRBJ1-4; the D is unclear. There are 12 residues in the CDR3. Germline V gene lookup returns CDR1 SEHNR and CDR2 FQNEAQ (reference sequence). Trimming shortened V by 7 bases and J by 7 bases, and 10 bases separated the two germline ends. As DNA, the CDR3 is TGTGCCAGCACTAGGGCTGGTGAAAAACTGTTTTTT. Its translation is CASTRAGEKLFF.

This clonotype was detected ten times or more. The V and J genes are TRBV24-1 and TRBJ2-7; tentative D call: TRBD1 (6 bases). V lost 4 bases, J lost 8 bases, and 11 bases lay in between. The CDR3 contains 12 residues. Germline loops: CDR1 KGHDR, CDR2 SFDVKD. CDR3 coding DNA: TGTGCCACCAGTGAAACAGGGACGAAGCAGTACTTC. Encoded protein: CATSETGTKQYF.

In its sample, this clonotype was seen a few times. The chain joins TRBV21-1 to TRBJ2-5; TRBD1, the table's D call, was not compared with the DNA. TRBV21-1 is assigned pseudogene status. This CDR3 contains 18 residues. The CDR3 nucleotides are TGTGCCAGCAGCAAAAGGCGGGGGACGGGGTCCCCTACGGAGACCCAGTACTTC. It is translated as CASSKRRGTGSPTETQYF.

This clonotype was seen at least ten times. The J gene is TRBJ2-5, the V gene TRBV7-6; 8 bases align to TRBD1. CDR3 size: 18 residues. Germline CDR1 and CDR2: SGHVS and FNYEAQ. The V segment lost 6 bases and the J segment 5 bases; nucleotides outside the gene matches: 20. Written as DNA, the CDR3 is TGTGCCAGCAGTCAACCCCAGGGGGCACAGGATTTTCGGGAGACCCAGTACTTC. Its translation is CASSQPQGAQDFRETQYF.

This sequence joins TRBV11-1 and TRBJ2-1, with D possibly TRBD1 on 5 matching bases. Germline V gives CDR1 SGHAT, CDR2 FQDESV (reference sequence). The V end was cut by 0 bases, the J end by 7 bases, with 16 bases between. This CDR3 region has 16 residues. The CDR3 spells CASSLASQGDRNEQFF. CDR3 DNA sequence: TGTGCCAGCAGCTTAGCGTCTCAGGGTGATAGGAATGAGCAGTTCTTC.

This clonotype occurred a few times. CDR3 sequence: CSAWVPGHEKLFF. The DNA of the CDR3 is TGCAGTGCGTGGGTTCCGGGGCACGAAAAACTGTTTTTT. The genes are TRBV20-1 and TRBJ1-4; D is possibly TRBD1 (5 bases). Germline V gives CDR1 DFQATT, CDR2 SNEGSKA (reference sequence). CDR3 size: 13 residues. V lost 6 bases and J 8 bases, leaving 16 bases between the germline ends.

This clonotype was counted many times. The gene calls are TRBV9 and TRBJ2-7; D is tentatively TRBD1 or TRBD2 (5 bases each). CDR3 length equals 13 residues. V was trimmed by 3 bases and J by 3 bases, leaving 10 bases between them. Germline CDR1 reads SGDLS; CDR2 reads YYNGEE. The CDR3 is CASSGTGGYEQYF. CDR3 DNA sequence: TGTGCCAGCAGCGGTACAGGAGGCTACGAGCAGTACTTC.

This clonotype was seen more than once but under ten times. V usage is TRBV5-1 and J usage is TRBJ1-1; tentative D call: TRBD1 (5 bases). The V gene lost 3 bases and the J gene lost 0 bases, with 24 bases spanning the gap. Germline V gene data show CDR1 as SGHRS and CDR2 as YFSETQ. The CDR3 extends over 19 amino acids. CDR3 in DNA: TGCGCCAGCAGCTCACTATACGACAGCTTTGAAAACATGAACACTGAAGCTTTCTTT. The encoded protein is CASSSLYDSFENMNTEAFF.

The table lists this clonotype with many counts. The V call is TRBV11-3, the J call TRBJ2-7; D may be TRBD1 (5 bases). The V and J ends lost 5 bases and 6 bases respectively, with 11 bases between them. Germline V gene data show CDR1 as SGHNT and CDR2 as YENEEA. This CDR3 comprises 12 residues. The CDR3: CASSQQGVEQYF. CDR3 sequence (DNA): TGTGCCAGCAGCCAGCAGGGTGTCGAGCAGTACTTC.

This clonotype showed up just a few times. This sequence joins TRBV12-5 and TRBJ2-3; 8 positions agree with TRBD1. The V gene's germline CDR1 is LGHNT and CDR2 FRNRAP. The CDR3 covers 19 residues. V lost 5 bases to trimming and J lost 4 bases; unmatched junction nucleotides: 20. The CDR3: CASGPQVGQVKFWADTQYF. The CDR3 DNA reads TGTGCTAGTGGTCCACAAGTGGGACAGGTAAAGTTTTGGGCAGATACGCAGTATTTT.

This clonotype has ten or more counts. CDR3 protein: CASKTSGTFNEQFF. DNA of the CDR3: TGTGCCAGCAAGACTAGCGGGACGTTCAATGAGCAGTTCTTC. This sequence joins TRBV28 and TRBJ2-1, with 11 bases fitting TRBD2. With 7 bases clipped from V and 6 bases from J, the junction kept 5 bases outside the gene matches. The germline CDR1 and CDR2 sequences are MDHEN and SYDVKM. The CDR3 is 14 amino acids.

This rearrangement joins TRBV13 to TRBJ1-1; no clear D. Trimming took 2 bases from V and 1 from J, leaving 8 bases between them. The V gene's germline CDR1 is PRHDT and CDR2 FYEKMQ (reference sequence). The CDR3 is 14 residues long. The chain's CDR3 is CASSLNPANTEAFF. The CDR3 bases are TGTGCCAGCAGCTTAAATCCCGCGAACACTGAAGCTTTCTTT.

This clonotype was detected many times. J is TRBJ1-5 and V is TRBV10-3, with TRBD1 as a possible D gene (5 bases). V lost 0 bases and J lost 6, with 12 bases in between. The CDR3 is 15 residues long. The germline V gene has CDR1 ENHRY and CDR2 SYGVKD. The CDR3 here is CAISESGERSQPQHF. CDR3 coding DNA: TGTGCCATCAGTGAGTCAGGGGAAAGAAGTCAGCCCCAGCATTTT.

The CDR3 coding sequence is TGTGCCAGCAGTGAAGGTTCAGGGGTCGCTTTCTTT. Translated, it gives CASSEGSGVAFF. The chain couples TRBV25-1 to TRBJ1-1, with TRBD1 as a possible D gene (6 bases). Germline loops: CDR1 MGHDK, CDR2 SYGVNS. Trimming pared 2 bases from V and 11 bases from J, leaving 12 bases between. The CDR3 is 12 amino acids.

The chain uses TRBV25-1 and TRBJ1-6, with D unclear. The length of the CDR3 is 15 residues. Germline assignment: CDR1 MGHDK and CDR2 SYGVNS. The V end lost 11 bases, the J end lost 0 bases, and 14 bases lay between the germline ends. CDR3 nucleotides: TGTGCCTCAGAGGCAGCGAACTCCTATAATTCACCCCTCCACTTT. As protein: CASEAANSYNSPLHF.

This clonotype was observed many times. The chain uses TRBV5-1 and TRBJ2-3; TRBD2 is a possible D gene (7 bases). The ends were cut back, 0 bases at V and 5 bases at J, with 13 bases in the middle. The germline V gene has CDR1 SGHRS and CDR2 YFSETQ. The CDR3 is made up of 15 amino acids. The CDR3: CASSLATGGVDTQYF. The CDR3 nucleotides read TGCGCCAGCAGCTTGGCAACGGGGGGCGTAGATACGCAGTATTTT.

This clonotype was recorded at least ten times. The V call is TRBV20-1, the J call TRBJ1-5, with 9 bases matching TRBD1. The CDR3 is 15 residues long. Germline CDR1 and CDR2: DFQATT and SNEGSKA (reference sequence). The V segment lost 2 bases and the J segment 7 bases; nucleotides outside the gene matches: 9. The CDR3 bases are TGCAGTGCTAGACTGCCCGGGACAGGGAGCCAGCCCCAGCATTTT. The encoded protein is CSARLPGTGSQPQHF.

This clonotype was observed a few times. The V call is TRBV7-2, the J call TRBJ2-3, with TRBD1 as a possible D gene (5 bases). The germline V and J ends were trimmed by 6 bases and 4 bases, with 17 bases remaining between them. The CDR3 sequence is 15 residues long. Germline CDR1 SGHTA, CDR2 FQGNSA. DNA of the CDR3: TGTGCCAGCAGGCAGGGAAACGTACGCGCAGATACGCAGTATTTT. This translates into CASRQGNVRADTQYF.